Listed here are 6 T cell receptor beta chains from one sample, sequenced in a study of Graves' ophthalmopathy and Graves' hyperthyroidism. Beta-chain TCR CDR3 regions were amplified from RNA transcripts. Following a first-round RT-PCR that used HTBI primers, a second-round multiplex PCR was carried out. TCRdb re-analysed the multiplex PCR reads in MiXCR, keeping a single row per CDR3 protein. The sample lists 350,000 to 450,000 distinct CDR3 sequences, 20% to 25% seen once, with more than 2.5% in the top ten. Sequencing used peripheral blood. These receptors all stem from a woman between 18 and 29 years old with stable Graves' hyperthyroidism.

The chain recombines TRBV6-5 with TRBJ2-7; 7 nucleotides match TRBD1. CDR1 and CDR2 (germline): MNHEY, SVGAGI. CDR3 length: 13 residues. V lost 8 bases, J lost 5 bases, and 9 bases stayed unmatched. CDR3 residues: CASGNRGWNEQYF. CDR3 DNA sequence: TGTGCCAGCGGTAACAGGGGCTGGAACGAGCAGTACTTC.

This clonotype was recorded at least ten times. The V gene is TRBV7-8, the J gene TRBJ1-1; the match to TRBD1 covers 9 bases. Germline V lookup: CDR1 SGHVS, CDR2 FQNEAQ. There are 13 residues in the CDR3. The V gene end was trimmed by 6 bases and the J gene end by 6 bases; junction bases not matched to a gene: 5. CDR3 nucleotides: TGTGCCAGCAGTAGGGACAGGGAAGCTGAAGCTTTCTTT. It is translated as CASSRDREAEAFF.

This clonotype came up many times. The V gene is TRBV19, the J gene TRBJ1-5, with TRBD1 matching 10 bases. CDR1 is LNHDA, CDR2 SQIVND, per germline (reference sequence). V trimming: 6 bases; J trimming: 3 bases; junction bases outside the gene matches: 5. The CDR3 totals 15 residues. The DNA of the CDR3 is TGTGCCAGTAGCCGGGACAGGGGTAACAATCAGCCCCAGCATTTT. Translation gives CASSRDRGNNQPQHF. The full variable domain, rest sourced from reference TRBV19 and TRBJ1-5, is DGGITQSPKYLFRKEGQNVTLSCEQNLNHDAMYWYRQDPGQGLRLIYYSQIVNDFQKGDIAEGYSVSREKKESFPLTVTSAQKNPTAFYLCASSRDRGNNQPQHFGDGTRLSIL.

This clonotype was recorded at least ten times. CDR3 bases: TGTGCCTGGAGTGTTTCGGGGGTAAGGAAAAGCAATCAGCCCCAGCATTTT. This sequence encodes CAWSVSGVRKSNQPQHF. The chain carries TRBV30 and TRBJ1-5; TRBD1 might be the D (5 bases). V lost 0 bases, J lost 1 base, and 16 bases lay in between. The CDR3 is 17 amino acids. Germline assignment: CDR1 GTSNPN and CDR2 SVGIG (reference sequence).

There are many counts of this clonotype. This sequence joins TRBV20-1 and TRBJ1-5; D unresolved. This CDR3 contains 13 residues. V gave up 7 bases and J gave up 3 bases, with 13 bases separating them. Germline CDR1 reads DFQATT; CDR2 reads SNEGSKA (reference sequence). The CDR3 DNA reads TGCAGTGTCGTCCGGGAGATCAATCAGCCCCAGCATTTT. This sequence encodes CSVVREINQPQHF.

This clonotype was observed many times. The chain has TRBV13 and TRBJ2-5; D unclear. Between the trimmed V and J ends, which lost 4 bases and 5 bases, there was a span of 14 bases. This CDR3 spans 14 amino acids. The germline V gene encodes CDR1 PRHDT and CDR2 FYEKMQ (reference sequence). This CDR3 reads CASSSSGWRETQYF. The CDR3, as DNA: TGTGCCAGCAGCTCCTCAGGCTGGCGCGAGACCCAGTACTTC.